The present entry profiles one TCR beta chain with its context. CDR1 and CDR2 (germline): DFQATT, SNEGSKA (reference sequence). There are 15 residues in the CDR3. V was pared by 4 bases and J by 4 bases, with 9 bases of the junction left unmatched. TCRdb passed the RT-PCR reads through MiXCR, listing each CDR3 protein once. The sample lists about 700,000 distinct CDR3 sequences; 11% to 15% were seen once. Material: memory CD4+ T cells from blood. The clonotype was recovered from a female donor in good health, serving as a healthy control. The V and J genes are TRBV20-1 and TRBJ1-1; 10 bases map to TRBD1. This CDR3 is CSANNPGQGITEAFF. CDR3 nucleotides: TGCAGTGCTAATAACCCGGGACAGGGGATCACTGAAGCTTTCTTT.